This T cell receptor beta chain was documented in a study of cytotoxic CD8 clonotypes in ibrutinib-treated CLL. In the study overall: Response specimens were obtained following a median treatment duration of approximately 12 months, with a range of 6 to 36.

Produced via immunoSEQ multiplex PCR; TCRdb's table is partial and in-frame only. This table has over 120,000 clones, over 75% appearing once. In the case of this clone: Its cognate antigen is unknown.

Study conclusions and caveats: The study found baseline clonality above age-matched healthy donors, tracking circulating CD8+ T-cell counts. Clonality rose at ibrutinib response and fell back toward baseline at progression. Rare overall, public clonotypes shrank or held steady under therapy.

Germline values: CDR1 MNHEY, CDR2 SVGAGI. This CDR3 has 13 residues. V lost 11 bases, J lost 3 bases, and 17 bases lay in between. This TCR was sampled from a human donor with chronic lymphocytic leukemia. Here the sequenced sample was PBMCs, taken after 36 months of ibrutinib treatment. The rearrangement uses TRBV6-5 and TRBJ2-7; maybe TRBD1 (6 bases). The CDR3 nucleotides are TGTGCCTCAAAGAGGGGGACGGGCTACGAGCAGTACTTC. It codes for CASKRGTGYEQYF.